The 21 T cell receptor beta chains presented below share a single source sample, sequenced in a study of blood T cell repertoires in COVID-19 (TCRdb year 2020). The library was obtained by the immunoSEQ multiplex PCR assay. TCRdb stores this immuneACCESS table with in-frame sequences only. Part of the clones is absent; in the studies checked, under half of the shortfall reflects unresolved V genes, and no reason is known for the rest. The sample table shows 250,000 to 300,000 clones, and around 88% are seen once. Clones ranked in the top ten supply over 10% of the sample. The material sequenced was peripheral blood. Receptors originate from a woman between 65 and 79 years old with COVID-19, enrolled during active disease.

This chain connects TRBV19 to TRBJ2-7; a possible D gene is TRBD1 (6 bases). The CDR3 loop spans 13 amino acids. Per germline, CDR1 LNHDA and CDR2 SQIVND (reference sequence). V was pared by 5 bases and J by 4 bases, with 12 bases between. For the CDR3, the DNA is TGTGCCAGTAGTCAGGGGATCCTTTACGAGCAGTACTTC. It specifies CASSQGILYEQYF.

In its sample, this clone was seen a few times. The chain is built from TRBV7-9 and TRBJ1-5; weak D call: TRBD1 (5 bases). Trimming took 1 base from V and 1 from J, leaving 11 bases between them. The CDR3 spans 16 residues. Germline CDR1 reads SEHNR; CDR2 reads FQNEAQ (reference sequence). CDR3 residues: CASSLVKGLSNQPQHF. The CDR3, as DNA: TGTGCCAGCAGCTTAGTTAAGGGGCTAAGCAATCAGCCCCAGCATTTT.

CDR3 DNA sequence: TGTGCCAGCAGCGCTAGCGGGGGGCGTTTCGATACGCAGTATTTT. Protein product: CASSASGGRFDTQYF. V is TRBV7-9 and J is TRBJ2-3, with 11 bases fitting TRBD2. With V trimmed by 5 bases and J by 6 bases, 7 bases remained unmatched. Germline values: CDR1 SEHNR, CDR2 FQNEAQ (reference sequence). CDR3 length equals 15 residues.

V and J are TRBV19 and TRBJ2-5, with D hard to call. Germline V gene sequence: CDR1 LNHDA, CDR2 SQIVND (reference sequence). The CDR3 sequence is 13 residues long. V lost 2 bases to trimming and J lost 3 bases, with 7 bases between them. DNA of the CDR3: TGTGCCAGTAGTATATTTAGAGAAGAGACCCAGTACTTC. It translates to CASSIFREETQYF.

The chain is built from TRBV10-3 and TRBJ2-7, with 8 bases fitting TRBD1. Germline V gene data show CDR1 as ENHRY and CDR2 as SYGVKD. The CDR3 is 13 residues long. Losses at the gene ends were 10 bases for V and 3 bases for J; bases not matched to a gene: 8. As DNA, the CDR3 is TGTGCCACCTTTGGGACAGGCCTCTACGAGCAGTACTTC. Encoded protein: CATFGTGLYEQYF.

This clone was counted only a few times. The chain recombines TRBV14 with TRBJ1-2, with TRBD1 as a possible D gene (5 bases). The CDR3 extends over 16 amino acids. Deletions cut 2 bases from V and 2 bases from J, with 15 bases between. The germline gives CDR1 SGHDN, CDR2 FVKESK. CDR3 bases: TGTGCCAGCAGCCAATCTCTTTCGCGGGGGAACTATGGCTACACCTTC. This translates into CASSQSLSRGNYGYTF. The entire variable domain, with the rest obtained from reference TRBV14 and TRBJ1-2, is as follows: EAGVTQFPSHSVIEKGQTVTLRCDPISGHDNLYWYRRVMGKEIKFLLHFVKESKQDESGMPNNRFLAERTGGTYSTLKVQPAELEDSGVYFCASSQSLSRGNYGYTFGSGTRLTVV.

This sequence joins TRBV6-5 and TRBJ1-1, with D tentatively TRBD1 (6 bases). This CDR3 region has 13 residues. Per germline, CDR1 MNHEY and CDR2 SVGAGI. The germline V and J ends were trimmed by 6 bases and 5 bases, with 13 bases remaining between them. The chain's CDR3 is CASSPRGYTEAFF. For the CDR3, the DNA is TGTGCCAGCAGCCCCAGGGGATATACTGAAGCTTTCTTT.

This clone occurred a few times. This sequence joins TRBV19 and TRBJ1-1, with 10 nucleotides matching TRBD1. V trimming: 5 bases; J trimming: 5 bases; junction bases outside the gene matches: 11. The germline V gene has CDR1 LNHDA and CDR2 SQIVND (reference sequence). This CDR3 region has 16 residues. The CDR3 sequence: CASSVRQGAVGTEAFF. Here the CDR3 DNA reads TGTGCCAGTAGTGTCCGACAGGGGGCAGTGGGGACTGAAGCTTTCTTT. Drawing the rest from reference TRBV19 and TRBJ1-1, the complete variable domain is DGGITQSPKYLFRKEGQNVTLSCEQNLNHDAMYWYRQDPGQGLRLIYYSQIVNDFQKGDIAEGYSVSREKKESFPLTVTSAQKNPTAFYLCASSVRQGAVGTEAFFGQGTRLTVV.

This chain connects TRBV6-2 or TRBV6-3 to TRBJ1-1, with TRBD1 matching over 8 bases. V was clipped by 0 bases and J by 4 bases; unmatched bases: 13. The germline V gene has CDR1 MNHEY and CDR2 SVGEGT. The CDR3 loop spans 18 amino acids. The CDR3 loop is CASSYSVGQGLEGTEAFF. The CDR3 coding sequence is TGTGCCAGCAGTTACTCCGTCGGACAGGGCCTCGAGGGCACTGAAGCTTTCTTT.

The gene calls are TRBV7-9 and TRBJ2-5; 13 nucleotides match TRBD2. The CDR3 is made up of 16 amino acids. CDR1 SEHNR and CDR2 FQNEAQ come from the germline V gene (reference sequence). J gave up 3 bases and V 5 bases, and 6 bases lay outside the gene matches. Here the CDR3 reads CASSLPGLAGEETQYF. The CDR3 DNA follows: TGTGCCAGCAGCCTTCCCGGACTAGCGGGGGAAGAGACCCAGTACTTC.

The chain is built from TRBV5-1 and TRBJ2-1; the D is unclear. Germline V CDR1 and CDR2: SGHRS, YFSETQ. The CDR3 runs 12 residues. Trimming took off 0 bases at V and 10 bases at J, with 8 bases between the two ends. CDR3 coding DNA: TGCGCCAGCAGCTTGGCCCGGCGGGAGCAGTTCTTC. The encoded protein is CASSLARREQFF. The full variable domain, rest sourced from reference TRBV5-1 and TRBJ2-1, is KAGVTQTPRYLIKTRGQQVTLSCSPISGHRSVSWYQQTPGQGLQFLFEYFSETQRNKGNFPGRFSGRQFSNSRSEMNVSTLELGDSALYLCASSLARREQFFGPGTRLTVL.

This chain links TRBV6-6 with TRBJ2-7, with a tentative D call TRBD1 (6 bases). Trimming removed 7 bases from V and 6 bases from J, with 16 bases in between. Germline assignment: CDR1 MNHNY and CDR2 SVGAGI (reference sequence). The CDR3 is made up of 13 amino acids. The CDR3 sequence: CASTKTGIGEQYF. Here the CDR3 DNA reads TGTGCCAGCACCAAGACAGGTATTGGCGAGCAGTACTTC.

The chain combines TRBV7-3 with TRBJ2-1, with TRBD2 matching 10 bases. CDR1 and CDR2 (germline): SGHTA, FQGTGA. With 5 bases clipped from V and 5 bases from J, the junction kept 12 bases outside the gene matches. The CDR3 sequence is 17 residues long. CDR3 coding DNA: TGTGCCAGCAGCACCTCGAGCGGGGGGGCCGGCAACAATGAGCAGTTCTTC. It is translated as CASSTSSGGAGNNEQFF.

This chain connects TRBV7-9 to TRBJ2-3; D might be TRBD1 (6 bases). This CDR3 comprises 12 residues. V was trimmed by 6 bases and J by 9 bases, leaving 13 bases between them. CDR1 is SEHNR, CDR2 FQNEAQ, per germline (reference sequence). The CDR3 is CASSPSGTTQYF. The CDR3 DNA reads TGTGCCAGCAGTCCTTCCGGGACAACGCAGTATTTT.

The rearrangement links TRBV29-1 to TRBJ1-1, with 9 bases matching TRBD1. Germline-derived CDR1 and CDR2 are SQVTM and ANQGSEA. The CDR3 is made up of 11 amino acids. V shed 7 bases and J 8 bases; nucleotides not matched to a gene: 5. The CDR3 sequence is CSGGQGTEAFF. CDR3 nucleotide sequence: TGCAGCGGTGGACAGGGGACGGAAGCTTTCTTT.

V usage is TRBV7-2 and J usage is TRBJ1-2, with 7 bases identical to TRBD1. CDR1 SGHTA and CDR2 FQGNSA come from the germline V gene. V trimming: 5 bases; J trimming: 4 bases; junction bases outside the gene matches: 4. This CDR3 region has 13 residues. The DNA of the CDR3 is TGTGCCAGCAGCAAGGGACAGTCCTATGGCTACACCTTC. As protein: CASSKGQSYGYTF.

The chain uses TRBV4-3 and TRBJ2-7; tentative D call: TRBD2 (6 bases). The V end lost 4 bases, the J end lost 2 bases, and 15 bases lay between the germline ends. CDR1 LGHNA and CDR2 YSLEER come from the germline V gene. The CDR3 runs 15 residues. The CDR3 DNA sequence: TGCGCCAGCAGCCGACGACTAGGTCAACCCTACGAGCAGTACTTC. It is translated as CASSRRLGQPYEQYF.

J is TRBJ1-1 and V is TRBV5-4; D is perhaps TRBD1 (5 bases). Trimming stripped 1 base from V and 5 bases from J, with 15 bases between. The CDR3 is made up of 15 amino acids. The germline CDR1 and CDR2 sequences are SGHNT and YYREEE (reference sequence). The CDR3 DNA sequence: TGTGCCAGCAGCTTGCTAGGGGCGTCGCAGACTGAAGCTTTCTTT. Its translation is CASSLLGASQTEAFF. Based on the CDR3 plus reference TRBV5-4 and TRBJ1-1, the full variable domain is ETGVTQSPTHLIKTRGQQVTLRCSSQSGHNTVSWYQQALGQGPQFIFQYYREEENGRGNFPPRFSGLQFPNYSSELNVNALELDDSALYLCASSLLGASQTEAFFGQGTRLTVV.

The chain links TRBV19 to TRBJ1-4; tentative D call: TRBD1 (5 bases). CDR1 and CDR2 (germline): LNHDA, SQIVND (reference sequence). V lost 2 bases to trimming and J lost 7 bases, with 11 bases between them. The CDR3 covers 14 residues. The CDR3: CASSITSTAEKLFF. The CDR3 nucleotides are TGTGCCAGTAGTATAACTTCGACAGCTGAAAAACTGTTTTTT.

The chain links TRBV5-1 to TRBJ2-7; unclear D gene. The length of the CDR3 is 13 residues. V lost 0 bases and J 6 bases, leaving 10 bases between the germline ends. Germline CDR1 and CDR2: SGHRS and YFSETQ. The CDR3 loop is CASSLAVAAEQYF. DNA for the CDR3: TGCGCCAGCAGCTTGGCCGTAGCAGCCGAGCAGTACTTC.

This clone has only one observation. This rearrangement joins TRBV27 to TRBJ2-3; D gene ambiguous. CDR3 size: 15 residues. Germline V gives CDR1 MNHEY, CDR2 SMNVEV (reference sequence). V was pared by 7 bases and J by 2 bases, with 16 bases between. CDR3 DNA sequence: TGTGCCAGCAAATCAACTCCTAGTTACACAGATACGCAGTATTTT. This codes for CASKSTPSYTDTQYF.